One TCR beta chain is described in this entry. The antigen is undetermined. This specimen belongs to a study of T cell repertoires in cytomegalovirus infection. From germline, CDR1 is MNHEY and CDR2 SVGEGT. This CDR3 is built from 16 residues. Trimming cost V 5 bases and J 7 bases; bases outside gene matches: 17. From the reads, TCRdb called clonotypes with MiXCR, one entry per CDR3 protein. Of a few hundred thousand distinct CDR3 sequences in the sample, approximately 40% were seen once. This clonotype was sampled from a human donor in good health (CMV status not recorded). Some clones in this sample may be carry-over from other donors' samples. The sequences come from cultured PBMCs, collected from culture after CMV antigen stimulation. The chain uses TRBV6-2 or TRBV6-3 and TRBJ2-7, with TRBD1 identical over 7 bases. The CDR3 spells CASSIPRTGVGSEQYF. CDR3 DNA: TGTGCCAGCAGTATCCCCCGAACAGGGGTGGGGAGTGAGCAGTACTTC.